The next 21 T cell receptor beta chains were all read from a single sample in a study of cytomegalovirus exposure and HLA in healthy donors. PCR was performed using 60 Vbeta and 13 Jbeta primers. Sequenced by immunoSEQ multiplex PCR; TCRdb stores in-frame clones only, minus some. This sample's table has around 71,000 clones. Source material: PBMCs. These receptors all come from a woman younger than 45 in good health and CMV-seronegative.

This chain links TRBV11-2 with TRBJ2-1; the match to TRBD2 covers 9 bases. Trimming took 3 bases from V and 0 from J; bases not matched to a gene: 3. The CDR3 runs to 16 residues. The V gene's germline CDR1 is SGHAT and CDR2 FQNNGV. The CDR3 nucleotides read TGTGCCAGCAGCTTTTCTAGCGGGACCTCCTACAATGAGCAGTTCTTC. Encoded protein: CASSFSSGTSYNEQFF.

This chain connects TRBV4-3 to TRBJ2-5; 13 bases fit TRBD2. The V gene's germline CDR1 is LGHNA and CDR2 YSLEER. J was trimmed by 5 bases and V by 5 bases; bases with no gene match: 8. The CDR3 sequence is 16 residues long. Here the CDR3 DNA reads TGCGCCAGCAGCGAACTAGCGGGGGGGAGAGGGGAGACCCAGTACTTC. Its translation: CASSELAGGRGETQYF.

This chain uses TRBV28 with TRBJ2-5; a weak D match, TRBD1 (5 bases). CDR1 is MDHEN and CDR2 is SYDVKM in the germline V gene. Deletions cut 2 bases from V and 1 base from J, with 5 bases between. The CDR3 loop spans 13 amino acids. The CDR3 nucleotides read TGTGCCAGCAGTTTAAGGGGCCAAGAGACCCAGTACTTC. It is translated as CASSLRGQETQYF.

This chain links TRBV19 with TRBJ1-2; 9 positions agree with TRBD1. The germline gives CDR1 LNHDA, CDR2 SQIVND (reference sequence). CDR3 size: 16 residues. The J segment lost 6 bases and the V segment lost 3 bases, leaving 11 bases of the junction unmatched. CDR3 in amino acids: CASSIGGQGITHGYTF. The CDR3 DNA reads TGTGCCAGTAGTATTGGTGGACAGGGGATTACGCATGGCTACACCTTC.

The chain is built from TRBV4-2 and TRBJ1-5; 7 bases match TRBD1. Germline V gene sequence: CDR1 LGHNA, CDR2 YNFKEQ. The CDR3 is made up of 15 amino acids. With V trimmed by 0 bases and J by 1 base, 0 bases remained unmatched. The CDR3 spells CASSQEGQSNQPQHF. For the CDR3, the DNA is TGTGCCAGCAGCCAAGAGGGACAGAGCAATCAGCCCCAGCATTTT.

V is TRBV5-1 and J is TRBJ1-5, with 8 nucleotides matching TRBD1. The length of the CDR3 is 14 residues. Per germline, CDR1 SGHRS and CDR2 YFSETQ. The V and J ends lost 4 bases and 6 bases, in that order; junction bases with no gene match: 6. CDR3 sequence: CASSLGQGGQPQHF. CDR3 bases: TGCGCCAGCAGCCTTGGACAGGGTGGTCAGCCCCAGCATTTT.

V is TRBV15 and J is TRBJ1-3, with D unresolved. The germline gives CDR1 LNHNV, CDR2 YYDKDF (reference sequence). CDR3 length: 15 residues. The V gene lost 0 bases and the J gene lost 0 bases, with 6 bases spanning the gap. The CDR3 DNA reads TGTGCCACCAGCAGAGATCCAGGCTCTGGAAACACCATATATTTT. Translation: CATSRDPGSGNTIYF. Using reference TRBV15 and TRBJ1-3 for the parts outside the CDR3, the full variable domain is DAMVIQNPRYQVTQFGKPVTLSCSQTLNHNVMYWYQQKSSQAPKLLFHYYDKDFNNEADTPDNFQSRRPNTSFCFLDIRSPGLGDTAMYLCATSRDPGSGNTIYFGEGSWLTVV.

The genes are TRBV10-3 and TRBJ1-2, with a weak D call TRBD1 (5 bases). The CDR3 loop spans 16 amino acids. Trimming left V 9 bases short and J 7 bases short, with 27 bases between. Germline V gene sequence: CDR1 ENHRY, CDR2 SYGVKD. CDR3 in DNA: TGTGCCATTGGCGGGGAGGGGTCGACCGCGTTTGGTGGCTACACCTTC. Translated, it gives CAIGGEGSTAFGGYTF.

The chain recombines TRBV5-1 with TRBJ2-7, with TRBD1 matching 7 bases. This CDR3 contains 16 residues. The V segment lost 0 bases and the J segment 1 base; nucleotides outside the gene matches: 7. CDR1 is SGHRS, CDR2 YFSETQ, per germline. The chain's CDR3 is CASSLAVGGVSYEQYF. The CDR3, as DNA: TGCGCCAGCAGCTTGGCGGTAGGGGGCGTTTCCTACGAGCAGTACTTC. Supplemented by reference TRBV5-1 and TRBJ2-7, the full variable domain reads KAGVTQTPRYLIKTRGQQVTLSCSPISGHRSVSWYQQTPGQGLQFLFEYFSETQRNKGNFPGRFSGRQFSNSRSEMNVSTLELGDSALYLCASSLAVGGVSYEQYFGPGTRLTVT.

The chain has TRBV28 and TRBJ2-7; a possible D gene is TRBD1 (5 bases). The CDR3 runs to 14 residues. The germline V gene has CDR1 MDHEN and CDR2 SYDVKM. V gave up 2 bases and J gave up 2 bases, with 10 bases separating them. CDR3 DNA sequence: TGTGCCAGCAGTTTACGGCAGGGCCCCTACGAGCAGTACTTC. It codes for CASSLRQGPYEQYF. The variable domain in full, with the rest retrieved from reference TRBV28 and TRBJ2-7, is DVKVTQSSRYLVKRTGEKVFLECVQDMDHENMFWYRQDPGLGLRLIYFSYDVKMKEKGDIPEGYSVSREKKERFSLILESASTNQTSMYLCASSLRQGPYEQYFGPGTRLTVT.

J is TRBJ1-1 and V is TRBV30, with TRBD1 matching over 12 bases. With V trimmed by 2 bases and J by 5 bases, 6 bases remained unmatched. In germline, CDR1 is GTSNPN, CDR2 SVGIG (reference sequence). CDR3 length equals 15 residues. The CDR3 sequence is CAWSTGDRGRTEAFF. CDR3 in DNA: TGTGCCTGGAGTACTGGGGACAGGGGGCGGACTGAAGCTTTCTTT.

The V gene is TRBV7-9, the J gene TRBJ1-1; no firm D call. CDR1 and CDR2 (germline): SEHNR, FQNEAQ (reference sequence). The CDR3 has 11 residues. V was clipped by 7 bases and J by 0 bases, with 3 bases between them. The CDR3, as DNA: TGTGCCAGCATAGTGAACACTGAAGCTTTCTTT. Translating gives CASIVNTEAFF.

The chain couples TRBV2 to TRBJ2-3; a possible D gene is TRBD2 (6 bases). Germline lookup yields CDR1 SNHLY and CDR2 FYNNEI. This CDR3 has 13 amino acids. V gave up 6 bases and J gave up 0 bases, with 7 bases separating them. In nucleotides, the CDR3 is TGTGCCAGCAGCGGGGGTAGCACAGATACGCAGTATTTT. It translates to CASSGGSTDTQYF.

V gene TRBV30 combines with J gene TRBJ1-1; 10 nucleotides match TRBD1. The CDR3 is 14 residues long. V gave up 1 base and J gave up 3 bases; unmatched junction bases: 2. The germline V gene encodes CDR1 GTSNPN and CDR2 SVGIG (reference sequence). The CDR3 nucleotides are TGTGCCTGGAGTGGGGACAGGGGTCACACTGAAGCTTTCTTT. Residues: CAWSGDRGHTEAFF.

The chain employs TRBV2 and TRBJ1-2; D not certain. CDR1 SNHLY and CDR2 FYNNEI come from the germline V gene. Trimming took 3 bases from V and 3 from J, leaving 11 bases between them. The CDR3 is made up of 14 amino acids. The CDR3 DNA follows: TGTGCCAGCAGTGAGGAAGGGAGTGACTATGGCTACACCTTC. Encoded protein: CASSEEGSDYGYTF.

V gene TRBV28 combines with J gene TRBJ1-4; D gene uncertain. V lost 9 bases and J lost 7, with 12 bases in between. There are 12 residues in the CDR3. CDR1 is MDHEN and CDR2 is SYDVKM in the germline V gene. CDR3 in amino acids: CASNSGTEKLFF. In DNA, the CDR3 is TGTGCCAGTAACAGCGGTACTGAAAAACTGTTTTTT.

The chain is built from TRBV7-3 and TRBJ1-2; 7 bases are a match to TRBD1. The CDR3 length is 15 residues. Germline values: CDR1 SGHTA, CDR2 FQGTGA. With 5 bases clipped from V and 8 bases from J, the junction kept 14 bases outside the gene matches. The CDR3 region has the DNA TGTGCCAGCAGCCCTAATGGGGACAGCACGGGAGGCTACACCTTC. Translation gives CASSPNGDSTGGYTF.

This chain connects TRBV7-8 to TRBJ1-1; D remains ambiguous. This CDR3 has 13 amino acids. Germline V gene sequence: CDR1 SGHVS, CDR2 FQNEAQ. With 6 bases removed from V and 5 bases from J, the gap between germline ends came to 13 bases. CDR3 residues: CASRPPGWTEAFF. The CDR3 DNA sequence: TGTGCCAGCAGACCCCCCGGTTGGACTGAAGCTTTCTTT.

The chain uses TRBV30 and TRBJ1-3, with D unclear. This CDR3 region has 14 residues. Trimming pared 8 bases from V and 0 bases from J, leaving 14 bases between. Germline V gene sequence: CDR1 GTSNPN, CDR2 SVGIG (reference sequence). The CDR3 sequence: CARSEDFSGNTIYF. The CDR3 DNA follows: TGTGCCCGTTCGGAGGATTTCTCTGGAAACACCATATATTTT.

V is TRBV5-5 and J is TRBJ1-5; 11 bases are shared with TRBD1. V shed 5 bases and J 7 bases; nucleotides not matched to a gene: 8. The germline gives CDR1 SGHKS, CDR2 YYEKEE (reference sequence). The CDR3 contains 15 residues. For the CDR3, the DNA is TGTGCCAGCAGTTCCGGGACAGGGGGAGTCCAGCCCCAGCATTTT. Protein sequence: CASSSGTGGVQPQHF.

For the CDR3, the DNA is TGTGCCTGGAGTCCCCCAGGCTTAGAGACCCAGTACTTC. Amino acids: CAWSPPGLETQYF. V is TRBV30 and J is TRBJ2-5; D is undetermined. Germline lookup yields CDR1 GTSNPN and CDR2 SVGIG (reference sequence). The CDR3 loop spans 13 amino acids. V lost 2 bases and J lost 4, with 11 bases in between.